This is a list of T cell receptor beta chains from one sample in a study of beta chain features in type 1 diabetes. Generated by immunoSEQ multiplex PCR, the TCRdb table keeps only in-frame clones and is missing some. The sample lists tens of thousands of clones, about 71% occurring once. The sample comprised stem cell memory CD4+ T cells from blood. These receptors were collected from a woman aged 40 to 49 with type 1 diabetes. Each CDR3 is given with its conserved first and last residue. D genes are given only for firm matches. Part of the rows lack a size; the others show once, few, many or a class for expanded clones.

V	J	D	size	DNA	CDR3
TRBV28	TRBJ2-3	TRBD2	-	TGTGCCAGTACCCGGGGGGGCCTCTCAGATACGCAGTATTTT	CASTRGGLSDTQYF
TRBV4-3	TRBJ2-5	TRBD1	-	TGCGCCAGCAGCCTAGCAGGGACAGGGGGACAAGAGACCCAGTACTTC	CASSLAGTGGQETQYF
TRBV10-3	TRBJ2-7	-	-	TGTGCCATCAGAGACTTAGAGGGAACCTACGAGCAGTACTTC	CAIRDLEGTYEQYF
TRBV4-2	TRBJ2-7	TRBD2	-	TGTGCCAGCAGCCAAGAAGGACTAGCGGGAGTTCGGGAGCAGTACTTC	CASSQEGLAGVREQYF
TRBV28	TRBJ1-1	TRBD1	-	TGTGCCAGCAGCGCCGGGACAGCGAACACTGAAGCTTTCTTT	CASSAGTANTEAFF
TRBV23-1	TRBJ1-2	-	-	TGCGCCAGCACCCTCTGGGCCCTTAACCGGAACTATGGCTACACCTTC	CASTLWALNRNYGYTF
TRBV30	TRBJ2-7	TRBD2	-	TGTGCCTATAGCGGGAGAATTTCCTACGAGCAGTACTTC	CAYSGRISYEQYF
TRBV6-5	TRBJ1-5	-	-	TGTGCCAGCAGAGCCGGACAGTATAGCAATCAGCCCCAGCATTTT	CASRAGQYSNQPQHF
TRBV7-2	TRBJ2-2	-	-	TGTGCCAGCCTGGGACAGAACACCGGGGAGCTGTTTTTT	CASLGQNTGELFF
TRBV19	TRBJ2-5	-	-	TGTGCCACCCTAGCGTATGAGACCCAGTACTTC	CATLAYETQYF
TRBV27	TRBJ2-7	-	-	TGTGCCAGCAGTAGCGGACAGCTCTACGAGCAGTACTTC	CASSSGQLYEQYF
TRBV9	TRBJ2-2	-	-	TGTGCCAGCAGCGCCCGACTAGGGATCGGGGAGCTGTTTTTT	CASSARLGIGELFF
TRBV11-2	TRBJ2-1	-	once	TGTGCCAGCAGCTTAGTTACCGGGTCGACCTACAATGAGCAGTTCTTC	CASSLVTGSTYNEQFF
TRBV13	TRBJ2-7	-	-	TGTGCCAGCAGCCTACGGCAGGTAACAACTCGAGAGCAGTACTTC	CASSLRQVTTREQYF
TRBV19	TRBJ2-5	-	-	TGTGCCAGTAGTTCACCGGGAGCCTACCAAGAGACCCAGTACTTC	CASSSPGAYQETQYF
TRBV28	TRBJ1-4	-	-	TGTGCCAGCAGTTTCCTCGGGGGGGAAAGTCCAACTAATGAAAAACTGTTTTTT	CASSFLGGESPTNEKLFF
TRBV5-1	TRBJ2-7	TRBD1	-	TGCGCCAGCAGCTCCGGGACAGGGGGCGACGAGCAGTACTTC	CASSSGTGGDEQYF
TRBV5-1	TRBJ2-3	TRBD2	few	TGCGCCAGCAGCTCACCTGTGACTAGCGGTAGCACAGATACGCAGTATTTT	CASSSPVTSGSTDTQYF
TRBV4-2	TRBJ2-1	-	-	TGTGCCAGCAGCCCCATGAGGGATAGTGAGCAGTTCTTC	CASSPMRDSEQFF
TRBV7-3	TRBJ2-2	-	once	TGTGCATCAGGTCGGGGTTCCGCGAACACCGGGGAGCTGTTTTTT	CASGRGSANTGELFF
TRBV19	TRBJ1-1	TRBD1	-	TGTGCCAGTAGTATATTGGGACAGGGGTTCGCTGAAGCTTTCTTT	CASSILGQGFAEAFF
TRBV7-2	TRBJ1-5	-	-	TGTGCCAGCAGCTTAGTTTCCGGGGTCGGTCAGCCCCAGCATTTT	CASSLVSGVGQPQHF
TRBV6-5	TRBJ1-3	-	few	TGTGCCAGCAGGTGGGCTCTCTCTGGAAACACCATATATTTT	CASRWALSGNTIYF
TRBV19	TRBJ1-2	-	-	TGTGCCAGTAGTGGAAACAGGCTCGCTGGTGGCTACACCTTC	CASSGNRLAGGYTF
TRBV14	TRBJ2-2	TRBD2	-	TGTGCCAGCAGCCAAGCGACTAGCGGAGGGAGGGAGCTGTTTTTT	CASSQATSGGRELFF
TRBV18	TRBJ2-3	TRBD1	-	TGTGCCAGCTCACCGAATGGACAGGGGCGGGTAGATACGCAGTATTTT	CASSPNGQGRVDTQYF
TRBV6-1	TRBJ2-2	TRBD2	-	TGTGCCAGCAGTGAACTAGCGGGGGCGGGCGGGGAGCTGTTTTTT	CASSELAGAGGELFF
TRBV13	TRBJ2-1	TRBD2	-	TGTGCCAGCAGCCTCAGGGGACTAGCGGTCGGCTCCTACAATGAGCAGTTCTTC	CASSLRGLAVGSYNEQFF